A selection of T cell receptor beta chains follows, all from one sample in a study of blood T cell repertoires in COVID-19. The data were produced by immunoSEQ multiplex PCR, yet TCRdb's version contains in-frame clones alone and is incomplete. Among about 130,000 clones, approximately 80% were seen once, and the ten largest hold 37%. The sequenced sample was peripheral blood. These receptors were obtained from a man aged 40-50 years with active or convalescent COVID-19. Each CDR3 is given with its conserved first and last residue. D genes are given only for firm matches. The size entry is marked missing in some rows and otherwise reads once, few, many or a size class.

clone_size: NA; v_call: TRBV4-2; d_call: NA; j_call: TRBJ2-2; cdr3_aa: CASSLITGELFF; cdr3_nt: TGTGCCAGCAGCCTAATCACCGGGGAGCTGTTTTTT
clone_size: NA; v_call: TRBV5-1; d_call: NA; j_call: TRBJ1-6; cdr3_aa: CASSPDGNAPLHF; cdr3_nt: TGCGCCAGCAGCCCCGACGGGAACGCACCCCTCCACTTT
clone_size: NA; v_call: TRBV19; d_call: NA; j_call: TRBJ1-1; cdr3_aa: CASSIVPGGGTEAFF; cdr3_nt: TGTGCCAGTAGTATAGTCCCAGGCGGAGGAACTGAAGCTTTCTTT
clone_size: once; v_call: TRBV28; d_call: NA; j_call: TRBJ1-2; cdr3_aa: CASSFPPEGDGYTF; cdr3_nt: TGTGCCAGCAGTTTCCCCCCCGAGGGGGATGGCTACACCTTC
clone_size: NA; v_call: TRBV9; d_call: NA; j_call: TRBJ2-2; cdr3_aa: CASSFIGGNTGELFF; cdr3_nt: TGTGCCAGCAGCTTCATCGGGGGGAACACCGGGGAGCTGTTTTTT
clone_size: NA; v_call: TRBV2; d_call: NA; j_call: TRBJ2-1; cdr3_aa: CASNGEGTNEQFF; cdr3_nt: TGTGCCAGCAACGGGGAAGGAACCAATGAGCAGTTCTTC
clone_size: few; v_call: TRBV30; d_call: NA; j_call: TRBJ1-2; cdr3_aa: CAWRGLSQNYGYTF; cdr3_nt: TGTGCCTGGAGGGGGCTAAGCCAGAACTATGGCTACACCTTC
clone_size: NA; v_call: TRBV7-9; d_call: NA; j_call: TRBJ1-4; cdr3_aa: CASSLGHQVEKLFF; cdr3_nt: TGTGCCAGCAGCTTAGGTCATCAGGTAGAAAAACTGTTTTTT
clone_size: few; v_call: TRBV6-2/TRBV6-3; d_call: NA; j_call: TRBJ1-1; cdr3_aa: CASSYSRGAEAFF; cdr3_nt: TGTGCCAGCAGTTATTCAAGAGGCGCTGAAGCTTTCTTT
clone_size: NA; v_call: TRBV12-5; d_call: NA; j_call: TRBJ1-3; cdr3_aa: CASGYGEGAGNTIYF; cdr3_nt: TGTGCTAGTGGATACGGGGAGGGAGCAGGAAACACCATATATTTT
clone_size: NA; v_call: TRBV7-6; d_call: TRBD1; j_call: TRBJ1-4; cdr3_aa: CASSLGVGGTGDEKLFF; cdr3_nt: TGTGCCAGCAGCTTAGGGGTTGGCGGGACAGGGGACGAAAAACTGTTTTTT
clone_size: NA; v_call: TRBV6-6; d_call: NA; j_call: TRBJ2-7; cdr3_aa: CASSRFSYEQYF; cdr3_nt: TGTGCCAGCAGTAGATTCAGCTACGAGCAGTACTTC
clone_size: NA; v_call: TRBV5-1; d_call: NA; j_call: TRBJ2-2; cdr3_aa: CASSSQHGVAGELFF; cdr3_nt: TGCGCCAGCAGCTCCCAGCACGGGGTGGCCGGGGAGCTGTTTTTT
clone_size: many; v_call: TRBV28; d_call: TRBD1; j_call: TRBJ1-2; cdr3_aa: CASSRTGGRNGYTF; cdr3_nt: TGTGCCAGCAGCAGAACAGGGGGCAGGAATGGCTACACCTTC
clone_size: NA; v_call: TRBV7-2; d_call: TRBD2; j_call: TRBJ2-7; cdr3_aa: CASSRTSGTYEQYF; cdr3_nt: TGTGCCAGCAGCCGGACTAGCGGGACCTACGAGCAGTACTTC
clone_size: NA; v_call: TRBV6-5; d_call: TRBD2; j_call: TRBJ2-7; cdr3_aa: CASRTSLGQYF; cdr3_nt: TGTGCCAGCAGGACTAGCCTGGGGCAGTACTTC
clone_size: NA; v_call: TRBV7-6; d_call: TRBD2; j_call: TRBJ2-3; cdr3_aa: CANSGGLPDTQYF; cdr3_nt: TGTGCCAATTCGGGGGGGCTACCAGATACGCAGTATTTT
clone_size: NA; v_call: TRBV3-1/TRBV3-2; d_call: TRBD2; j_call: TRBJ2-3; cdr3_aa: CASGGGTDTQYF; cdr3_nt: TGTGCCAGCGGGGGGGGCACAGATACGCAGTATTTT
clone_size: once; v_call: TRBV19; d_call: TRBD1; j_call: TRBJ1-4; cdr3_aa: CASTSRDRGKGEKLFF; cdr3_nt: TGTGCCAGTACGTCCCGGGACAGGGGGAAAGGCGAAAAACTGTTTTTT
clone_size: NA; v_call: TRBV7-9; d_call: TRBD1; j_call: TRBJ1-1; cdr3_aa: CASSLMDLAEGATEAFF; cdr3_nt: TGTGCCAGCAGCTTAATGGATCTCGCAGAGGGGGCCACTGAAGCTTTCTTT
clone_size: NA; v_call: TRBV7-9; d_call: TRBD1; j_call: TRBJ2-1; cdr3_aa: CASSSDRGYNEQFF; cdr3_nt: TGTGCCAGCAGCTCGGACAGGGGCTACAATGAGCAGTTCTTC
clone_size: few; v_call: TRBV10-2; d_call: NA; j_call: TRBJ1-5; cdr3_aa: CASSDRGGQPQHF; cdr3_nt: TGCGCCAGCAGTGACAGGGGCGGTCAGCCCCAGCATTTT